The 18 T cell receptor beta chains presented below share a single source sample, sequenced in a study of T-cell reconstitution after alpha-beta-depleted transplantation in children. The authors prepared the TCRbeta library with unique molecular identifiers. TCRdb re-analysed the PCR reads in MiXCR, keeping a single row per CDR3 protein. This table holds about 980,000 distinct CDR3 sequences, roughly 29% found once. Source: PBMCs, mostly from graft donor cells, taken 360 days after TCRalphabeta/CD19-depleted stem cell transplant. These receptors were obtained from a boy under three years old who had a stem cell transplant for SCID, so the T cells may come from the graft donor.

The rearrangement uses TRBV6-2 or TRBV6-3 and TRBJ1-5, with 7 nucleotides matching TRBD1. The CDR3 has 16 amino acids. After removal of 2 bases from V and 0 bases from J, the junction contained 4 bases not matched to a gene. Germline lookup yields CDR1 MNHEY and CDR2 SVGEGT. The chain's CDR3 is CASSYQTGLSNQPQHF. The DNA for the CDR3 is TGTGCCAGCAGTTACCAGACAGGGCTTAGCAATCAGCCCCAGCATTTT.

V usage is TRBV7-6 and J usage is TRBJ2-1; TRBD1 might be the D (6 bases). The CDR3 is 15 amino acids. The germline V gene has CDR1 SGHVS and CDR2 FNYEAQ. V shed 5 bases and J shed 0 bases, with 11 bases lying between them. CDR3: CASSHGQNSYNEQFF. CDR3 sequence (DNA): TGTGCCAGCAGCCATGGACAGAACTCCTACAATGAGCAGTTCTTC.

This clonotype was counted between two and nine times. This chain links TRBV4-3 with TRBJ1-5, with 9 bases that match TRBD1. In germline, CDR1 is LGHNA, CDR2 YSLEER. This CDR3 region has 17 residues. J gave up 6 bases and V 0 bases, and 9 bases lay outside the gene matches. CDR3 region: CASSQERYRQGGQPQHF. The CDR3 DNA reads TGCGCCAGCAGCCAAGAAAGATATAGACAGGGGGGTCAGCCCCAGCATTTT.

The chain couples TRBV20-1 to TRBJ2-5; D gene unclear. CDR1 is DFQATT and CDR2 is SNEGSKA in the germline V gene (reference sequence). CDR3 length: 14 residues. V shed 3 bases and J shed 0 bases, with 11 bases lying between them. Here the CDR3 reads CSASVPSYQETQYF. The CDR3 nucleotides are TGCAGTGCTAGTGTTCCGAGCTACCAAGAGACCCAGTACTTC.

There are a few counts of this clonotype. This chain uses TRBV4-1 with TRBJ2-7; D is unresolved. Germline V gene data show CDR1 as MGHRA and CDR2 as YSYEKL. V lost 0 bases to trimming and J lost 0 bases, with 9 bases between them. The CDR3 consists of 15 residues. This CDR3 is CASSQDLKRSYEQYF. The CDR3 DNA is TGCGCCAGCAGCCAAGATTTGAAGCGCTCCTACGAGCAGTACTTC.

The chain joins TRBV7-9 to TRBJ1-1; 7 nucleotides align to TRBD1. Germline V lookup: CDR1 SEHNR, CDR2 FQNEAQ (reference sequence). V was clipped by 2 bases and J by 10 bases; unmatched bases: 10. This CDR3 has 14 residues. The CDR3 sequence: CASSLSSGQIRAFF. The CDR3 bases are TGTGCCAGCAGCTTATCATCGGGACAGATTCGAGCTTTCTTT. Based on the CDR3 plus reference TRBV7-9 and TRBJ1-1, the full variable domain is DTGVSQNPRHKITKRGQNVTFRCDPISEHNRLYWYRQTLGQGPEFLTYFQNEAQLEKSRLLSDRFSAERPKGSFSTLEIQRTEQGDSAMYLCASSLSSGQIRAFFGQGTRLTVV.

The rearrangement uses TRBV5-1 and TRBJ2-3; 7 bases fit TRBD1. V gave up 3 bases and J gave up 6 bases; unmatched junction bases: 4. In germline, CDR1 is SGHRS, CDR2 YFSETQ. The CDR3 totals 13 residues. The CDR3 sequence is CASSSGQDDTQYF. The CDR3 DNA sequence: TGCGCCAGCAGCTCTGGACAGGACGATACGCAGTATTTT.

The table lists this clonotype with a few counts. The V and J genes are TRBV15 and TRBJ2-5, with D possibly being TRBD1 (5 bases). Trimming left V 3 bases short and J 4 bases short, with 18 bases between. Germline CDR1 LNHNV, CDR2 YYDKDF (reference sequence). This CDR3 has 16 residues. CDR3 protein: CATSSEPRTTGETQYF. DNA of the CDR3: TGTGCCACCAGCAGCGAGCCCAGAACTACAGGAGAGACCCAGTACTTC.

The chain couples TRBV5-6 to TRBJ2-3, with no clear D. This CDR3 region has 14 residues. Trimming took off 0 bases at V and 5 bases at J, with 10 bases between the two ends. Germline CDR1 is SGHDT and CDR2 is YYEEEE. CDR3 nucleotide sequence: TGTGCCAGCAGCTTGGCACTGGAAGGAGATACGCAGTATTTT. It specifies CASSLALEGDTQYF.

This rearrangement joins TRBV6-5 to TRBJ1-1, with 7 bases aligning to TRBD1. The germline CDR1 and CDR2 sequences are MNHEY and SVGAGI. This CDR3 region has 15 residues. Trimming removed 2 bases from V and 5 bases from J; junction bases left unmatched: 8. CDR3 bases: TGTGCCAGCAGTTACCAGAGGGGGCTAAGGACTGAAGCTTTCTTT. The encoded protein is CASSYQRGLRTEAFF.

In its sample, this clonotype was seen a few times. The chain combines TRBV5-1 with TRBJ2-7; D is perhaps TRBD1 (5 bases). The CDR3 runs 17 residues. Germline CDR1 is SGHRS and CDR2 is YFSETQ. Trimming shortened V by 0 bases and J by 0 bases, and 16 bases separated the two germline ends. CDR3 sequence (DNA): TGCGCCAGCAGCTTGGCCCGACAGCCAACCGTCTCCTACGAGCAGTACTTC. This encodes CASSLARQPTVSYEQYF.

This chain uses TRBV5-1 with TRBJ2-1; 8 bases agree with TRBD2. The V segment lost 2 bases and the J segment 9 bases; nucleotides outside the gene matches: 7. The CDR3 is 14 residues long. Germline-derived CDR1 and CDR2 are SGHRS and YFSETQ. CDR3 sequence: CASSLTAGESEQFF. CDR3 DNA sequence: TGCGCCAGCAGCTTAACAGCGGGGGAATCTGAGCAGTTCTTC. Looking up the rest from reference TRBV5-1 and TRBJ2-1 gives the full variable domain: KAGVTQTPRYLIKTRGQQVTLSCSPISGHRSVSWYQQTPGQGLQFLFEYFSETQRNKGNFPGRFSGRQFSNSRSEMNVSTLELGDSALYLCASSLTAGESEQFFGPGTRLTVL.

The chain links TRBV21-1 to TRBJ2-5; TRBD2 is the table's D call and was not checked against the DNA. TRBV21-1 is a listed pseudogene. The CDR3 has 15 amino acids. The CDR3 DNA is TGTGCCAGCCGACTTCTGAGGGAGGGTCAAAAGACCCAGTACTTC. The encoded protein is CASRLLREGQKTQYF.

This chain links TRBV12-3 or TRBV12-4 with TRBJ1-1; 7 bases fit TRBD1. After removal of 7 bases from V and 1 base from J, the junction contained 12 bases not matched to a gene. CDR3 size: 16 residues. CDR3 in DNA: TGTGCCAGCATTTCGGAACCGGGACAGAGGAACACTGAAGCTTTCTTT. Translating it yields CASISEPGQRNTEAFF.

Concerning this clonotype: This may be a read error, as it is one base from a much larger clone. V and J are TRBV20-1 and TRBJ2-1, with no clear D. Per germline, CDR1 DFQATT and CDR2 SNEGSKA (reference sequence). Trimming took off 3 bases at V and 5 bases at J, with 2 bases between the two ends. The CDR3 covers 10 residues. The CDR3 DNA is TGCAGTGCTAGTAACAATGAGCAGTTCTTC. Its protein product is CSASNNEQFF.

The rearrangement joins TRBV30 to TRBJ2-3; TRBD2 matches 10 bases. Trimming at V came to 0 bases and at J to 5 bases, leaving 5 bases not matched to a gene. The CDR3 loop spans 15 amino acids. The germline gives CDR1 GTSNPN, CDR2 SVGIG (reference sequence). The CDR3 region is CAWSVAGGSLDTQYF. The CDR3, as DNA: TGTGCCTGGAGTGTAGCGGGGGGGTCCCTAGATACGCAGTATTTT.

Only a few counts were recorded for this clonotype. V usage is TRBV4-2 and J usage is TRBJ1-1; 7 nucleotides line up with TRBD1. The CDR3 runs 14 residues. Trimming took 0 bases from V and 7 from J; bases not matched to a gene: 5. CDR1 LGHNA and CDR2 YNFKEQ come from the germline V gene. CDR3 protein: CASSQDHRGLEAFF. The CDR3 DNA is TGTGCCAGCAGCCAAGATCACAGGGGCCTTGAAGCTTTCTTT.

The gene calls are TRBV6-2 or TRBV6-3 and TRBJ2-1, with a possible D match to TRBD1 (6 bases). The length of the CDR3 is 13 residues. CDR1 MNHEY and CDR2 SVGEGT come from the germline V gene. V shed 6 bases and J shed 6 bases, with 12 bases lying between them. CDR3 in amino acids: CASRRDKSNEQFF. The CDR3 nucleotides read TGTGCCAGCAGACGGGACAAGAGCAATGAGCAGTTCTTC.